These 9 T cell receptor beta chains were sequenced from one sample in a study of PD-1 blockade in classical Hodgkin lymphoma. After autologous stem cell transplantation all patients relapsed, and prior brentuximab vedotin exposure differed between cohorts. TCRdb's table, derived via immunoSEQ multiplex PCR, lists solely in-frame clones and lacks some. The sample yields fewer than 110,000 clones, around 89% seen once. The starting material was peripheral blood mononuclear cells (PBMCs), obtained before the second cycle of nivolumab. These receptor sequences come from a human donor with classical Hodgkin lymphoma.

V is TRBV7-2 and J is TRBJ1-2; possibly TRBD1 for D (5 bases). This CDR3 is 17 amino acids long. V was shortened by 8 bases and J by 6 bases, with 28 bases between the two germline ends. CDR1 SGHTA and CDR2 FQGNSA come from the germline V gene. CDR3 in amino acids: CASQNSPFRVGFDGYTF. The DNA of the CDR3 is TGTGCCAGCCAGAATTCCCCTTTCAGGGTCGGATTCGATGGCTACACCTTC.

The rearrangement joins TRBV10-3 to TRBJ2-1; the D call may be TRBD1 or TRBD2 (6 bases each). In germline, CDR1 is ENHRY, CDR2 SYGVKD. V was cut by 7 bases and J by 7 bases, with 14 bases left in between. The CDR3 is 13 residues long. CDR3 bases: TGTGCCATCAACGGAGGGGGTCGGAATGAGCAGTTCTTC. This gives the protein CAINGGGRNEQFF.

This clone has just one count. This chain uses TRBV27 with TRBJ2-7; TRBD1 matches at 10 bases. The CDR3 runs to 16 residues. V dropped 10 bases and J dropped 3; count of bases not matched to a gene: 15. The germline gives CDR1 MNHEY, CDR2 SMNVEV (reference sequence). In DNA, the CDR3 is TGTGCCAACTATCAGGCTGGGACAGGGGAAGGCTACGAGCAGTACTTC. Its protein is CANYQAGTGEGYEQYF.

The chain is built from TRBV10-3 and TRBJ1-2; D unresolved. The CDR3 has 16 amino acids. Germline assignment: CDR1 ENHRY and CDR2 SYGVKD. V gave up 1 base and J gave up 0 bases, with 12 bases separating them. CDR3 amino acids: CAISELSSGANYGYTF. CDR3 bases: TGTGCCATCAGTGAGTTGTCCTCCGGGGCTAACTATGGCTACACCTTC.

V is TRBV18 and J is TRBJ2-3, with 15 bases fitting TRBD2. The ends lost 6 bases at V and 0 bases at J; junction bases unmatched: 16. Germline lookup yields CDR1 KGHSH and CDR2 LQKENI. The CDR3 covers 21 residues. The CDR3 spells CASSLGPGLAGGMGSTDTQYF. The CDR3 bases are TGTGCCAGCTCCCTCGGACCGGGACTAGCGGGGGGCATGGGAAGCACAGATACGCAGTATTTT.

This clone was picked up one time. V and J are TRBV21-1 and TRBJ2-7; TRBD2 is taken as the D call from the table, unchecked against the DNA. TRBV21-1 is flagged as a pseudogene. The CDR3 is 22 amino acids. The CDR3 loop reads CASNADRRRNKEQVGGPYEQYF. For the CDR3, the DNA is TGTGCCAGCAACGCGGACCGCCGAAGAAACAAGGAGCAAGTTGGAGGTCCCTACGAGCAGTACTTC.

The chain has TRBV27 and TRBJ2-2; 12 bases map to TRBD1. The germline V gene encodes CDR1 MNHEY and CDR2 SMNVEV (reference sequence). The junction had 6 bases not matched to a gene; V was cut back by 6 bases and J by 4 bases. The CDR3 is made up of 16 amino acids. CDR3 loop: CASSPGTGGFTGELFF. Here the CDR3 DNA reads TGTGCCAGCAGCCCCGGGACAGGGGGCTTCACCGGGGAGCTGTTTTTT.

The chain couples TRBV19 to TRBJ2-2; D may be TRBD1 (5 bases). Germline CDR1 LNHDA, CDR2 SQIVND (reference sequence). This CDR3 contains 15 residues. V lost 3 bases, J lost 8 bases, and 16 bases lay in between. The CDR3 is CASSIYVDRGGELFF. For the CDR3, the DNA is TGTGCCAGTAGTATTTATGTCGACAGAGGAGGGGAGCTGTTTTTT.

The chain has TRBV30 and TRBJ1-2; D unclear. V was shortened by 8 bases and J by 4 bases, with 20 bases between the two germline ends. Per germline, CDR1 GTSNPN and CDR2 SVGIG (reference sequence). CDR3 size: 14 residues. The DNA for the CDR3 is TGTGCCGCTTGTTGGCCTCCTGTGTTCTATGGCTACACCTTC. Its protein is CAACWPPVFYGYTF.